This is a list of T cell receptor beta chains from one sample in a study of shared clonotypes between healthy human individuals. Libraries were prepared by immunoSEQ multiplex PCR; TCRdb keeps only in-frame clonotypes and omits some of them. The sample includes more than 2,000,000 clones, about 92% of them seen just once. Sequencing used naive CD4+ T cells sorted from blood. The receptors here all came from a man between 18 and 29 years old in good health. Each CDR3 is given with its conserved first and last residue. D genes are given only for firm matches. Where a row states a size, it is once, few, many or the class of an expanded clone; other rows omit it.

V	J	size	D	DNA	CDR3
TRBV7-9	TRBJ2-3	NA	NA	TGTGCCAGCAGCTCGCTCCGTATTCTTGCAGATACGCAGTATTTT	CASSSLRILADTQYF
TRBV18	TRBJ1-1	NA	NA	TGTGCCAGCTCACCAGCGGGCGCGGGGAACACTGAAGCTTTCTTT	CASSPAGAGNTEAFF
TRBV11-2	TRBJ2-7	NA	TRBD2	TGTGCCAGCAGCTCCAGACTAGCGGGGGGTATTGAGCAGTACTTC	CASSSRLAGGIEQYF
TRBV13	TRBJ2-7	NA	NA	TGTGCCAGCAGCTACCTCCGAGCAGGACGAGTAACCTACGAGCAGTACTTC	CASSYLRAGRVTYEQYF
TRBV7-8	TRBJ2-5	NA	NA	TGTGCCAGCAGCACGATGGGTCGGGGTGGAGAGACCCAGTACTTC	CASSTMGRGGETQYF
TRBV5-1	TRBJ2-1	NA	TRBD2	TGCGCCAGCAGCTTGGGAAGCGGGGGGGCCGCAGAACGGGATGAGCAGTTCTTC	CASSLGSGGAAERDEQFF
TRBV19	TRBJ1-5	NA	NA	TGTGCCAGTAGTACGTCCACGGCTTCCAATCAGCCCCAGCATTTT	CASSTSTASNQPQHF
TRBV4-3	TRBJ2-2	NA	NA	TGCGCCAGCAGCCTAAACCAGGGAATGAGGACCGGGGAGCTGTTTTTT	CASSLNQGMRTGELFF
TRBV28	TRBJ1-1	few	NA	TGTGCCAGCAGAGGGGGAACGATGAACACTGAAGCTTTCTTT	CASRGGTMNTEAFF
TRBV6-5	TRBJ1-2	NA	NA	TGTGCCAGCAGTCGGGCGGGGGACTATGGCTACACCTTC	CASSRAGDYGYTF
TRBV7-3	TRBJ1-1	NA	NA	TGTGCCAGCAGCTTAACGGTAGCAGGGCACACTGAAGCTTTCTTT	CASSLTVAGHTEAFF
TRBV19	TRBJ1-1	NA	TRBD1	TGTGCTACCACAGGGGCTAACACTGAAGCTTTCTTT	CATTGANTEAFF
TRBV19	TRBJ1-1	once	NA	TGTGCCAGTAGTCGAAACCAGATGGACACTGAAGCTTTCTTT	CASSRNQMDTEAFF
TRBV7-9	TRBJ1-3	once	NA	TGTGCCAGCACTCCGGCGGGGACTGGAAACACCATATATTTT	CASTPAGTGNTIYF
TRBV30	TRBJ1-5	NA	NA	TGTGCCTGGAGTGCGGGGGCTTCTAATCAGCCCCAGCATTTT	CAWSAGASNQPQHF
TRBV7-9	TRBJ2-3	NA	NA	TGTGCCAGCAGCTTAACCGGGGGCACAGATACGCAGTATTTT	CASSLTGGTDTQYF
TRBV2	TRBJ1-2	NA	TRBD1	TGTGCCAGCAGTGAAGCGCTTCAGGGGGGCGCGGAGGGCTACACCTTC	CASSEALQGGAEGYTF
TRBV25-1	TRBJ1-3	NA	NA	TGTGCCAGCAGGAAGAACGGGACGTTTACTGGAAACACCATATATTTT	CASRKNGTFTGNTIYF
TRBV9	TRBJ1-2	NA	TRBD1	TGTGCCAGCAGCGCCTCCGGGACAGGGGGCCGGGTCTATGGCTACACCTTC	CASSASGTGGRVYGYTF
TRBV2	TRBJ2-3	NA	NA	TGTGCCAGCACCCAGGACCATACGCAGTATTTT	CASTQDHTQYF
TRBV19	TRBJ1-2	NA	NA	TGTGCCAGTAGTAGATTGACAGCTATTAACTATGGCTACACCTTC	CASSRLTAINYGYTF
TRBV5-6	TRBJ2-5	NA	TRBD1	TGTGCCAGCAGCCATCGGCGGACAGGGGGTGGGGAGACCCAGTACTTC	CASSHRRTGGGETQYF
TRBV7-6	TRBJ1-1	NA	NA	TGTGCCAGCAGATCAGGGGCTCGGAACACTGAAGCTTTCTTT	CASRSGARNTEAFF
TRBV7-8	TRBJ1-2	NA	NA	TGTGCCAGCAGCTTCGAAGTAATCTATGGCTACACCTTC	CASSFEVIYGYTF
TRBV19	TRBJ2-5	NA	TRBD2	TGTGCCAGTAGTGCGACGGGACTAGGAGAGACCCAGTACTTC	CASSATGLGETQYF
TRBV6-6	TRBJ1-1	NA	NA	TGTGCCAGCAGTTACTCAGCAGGGGAGATGAACACTGAAGCTTTCTTT	CASSYSAGEMNTEAFF